Listed here are 29 T cell receptor beta chains from one sample, sequenced in a study of vaccination effects on CD4 cells after COVID-19. CD4+ T cells specific for antigen were expanded with viral peptide pools by the ViraFEST assay before sequencing. Having been cultured for 10 days, the cells underwent CD4+ T cell isolation. Vaccinees lacked prior SARS-CoV-2 infection and tested negative for nucleocapsid antibodies. Sequencing used immunoSEQ multiplex PCR; TCRdb keeps in-frame clones, though not all of them. The repertoire holds 35,000 to 45,000 clones, about 60% seen once, with under 15% in the top ten. For these receptors, no antigen is known. Here the sequenced sample was CD4+ T cells from PBMCs cultured with HCoV-OC43 spike peptides, taken before COVID-19 vaccination. Subset meaning: HCoV-OC43 spike overlapping peptide pool stimulation. These receptors were taken from a human donor who received a COVID-19 vaccine.

This clone was seen once. The rearrangement joins TRBV13 to TRBJ1-4; D unclear. The V end lost 7 bases, the J end lost 8 bases, and 11 bases lay between the germline ends. This CDR3 is 12 amino acids long. Germline CDR1 and CDR2: PRHDT and FYEKMQ (reference sequence). The CDR3: CASTIDGEKLFF. Written as DNA, the CDR3 is TGTGCCAGCACGATAGACGGCGAAAAACTGTTTTTT.

This chain's CDR3 is CSASSPGTPRQYF. The CDR3 coding sequence is TGCAGTGCTAGTAGCCCAGGGACTCCCCGCCAGTACTTC. The V call is TRBV20-1, the J call TRBJ2-5; possible D gene TRBD2, 6 bases. Per the germline V gene, CDR1 is DFQATT and CDR2 is SNEGSKA (reference sequence). The CDR3 consists of 13 residues. Trimming removed 3 bases from V and 10 bases from J, with 18 bases in between.

CDR3 residues: CASSEGEHTEAFF. DNA for the CDR3: TGTGCCAGCAGTGAGGGGGAGCACACTGAAGCTTTCTTT. V usage is TRBV6-1 and J usage is TRBJ1-1, with D perhaps TRBD1 (5 bases). This CDR3 comprises 13 residues. Germline CDR1 reads MNHNS; CDR2 reads SASEGT. Trimming removed 3 bases at V and 3 bases at J, with 8 bases between.

J is TRBJ1-3 and V is TRBV5-1; D perhaps matches TRBD1 (6 bases). Germline loops: CDR1 SGHRS, CDR2 YFSETQ. V lost 4 bases and J 1 base, leaving 9 bases between the germline ends. The CDR3 totals 14 residues. The chain's CDR3 is CASSIGQSGNTIYF. The CDR3 DNA sequence: TGCGCCAGCAGCATTGGACAGTCTGGAAACACCATATATTTT. The full variable domain, its missing parts supplied by reference TRBV5-1 and TRBJ1-3, is KAGVTQTPRYLIKTRGQQVTLSCSPISGHRSVSWYQQTPGQGLQFLFEYFSETQRNKGNFPGRFSGRQFSNSRSEMNVSTLELGDSALYLCASSIGQSGNTIYFGEGSWLTVV.

Written as DNA, the CDR3 is TGCGCCAGCAGCCCCGGTACGGGGGGGCCTAGGGATGAGCAGTTCTTC. Protein product: CASSPGTGGPRDEQFF. This chain uses TRBV5-1 with TRBJ2-1, with 8 bases lining up with TRBD2. This CDR3 is 16 amino acids long. V shed 4 bases and J 8 bases; nucleotides not matched to a gene: 14. Germline values: CDR1 SGHRS, CDR2 YFSETQ.

V gene TRBV5-1 combines with J gene TRBJ1-5; no clear D. Germline V CDR1 and CDR2: SGHRS, YFSETQ. The germline V and J ends were trimmed by 0 bases and 0 bases, with 13 bases remaining between them. This CDR3 contains 17 residues. CDR3 in amino acids: CASSLAAGSYSNQPQHF. The CDR3 region has the DNA TGCGCCAGCAGCTTGGCCGCAGGAAGTTATAGCAATCAGCCCCAGCATTTT.

The chain is built from TRBV11-3 and TRBJ2-5; 7 bases are a match to TRBD2. The CDR3 runs 17 residues. Germline V lookup: CDR1 SGHNT, CDR2 YENEEA. V was clipped by 1 base and J by 1 base; unmatched bases: 9. CDR3 sequence reads: CASSLGGAGIPQETQYF. For the CDR3, the DNA is TGTGCCAGCAGCTTAGGCGGAGCGGGGATCCCCCAAGAGACCCAGTACTTC.

This clone was seen only once. The chain combines TRBV30 with TRBJ1-1; 7 bases fit TRBD1. CDR1 and CDR2 (germline): GTSNPN, SVGIG (reference sequence). V lost 4 bases and J lost 1; bases outside the gene matches: 6. CDR3 length equals 14 residues. The CDR3 bases are TGTGCCTGGATGGAGACAGGGCGGAACACTGAAGCTTTCTTT. It yields the protein CAWMETGRNTEAFF.

The chain couples TRBV2 to TRBJ2-4; D perhaps matches TRBD1 (6 bases). Germline V gene lookup returns CDR1 SNHLY and CDR2 FYNNEI. There are 16 residues in the CDR3. V lost 3 bases and J 11 bases, leaving 23 bases between the germline ends. The CDR3 here is CASSERAAGGFKVQYF. The CDR3 DNA reads as TGTGCCAGCAGTGAGAGGGCGGCTGGGGGCTTCAAGGTTCAGTACTTC.

The chain has TRBV10-2 and TRBJ1-1; 8 bases match TRBD1. Germline V lookup: CDR1 WSHSY, CDR2 SAAADI. The CDR3 is 15 amino acids. V lost 6 bases to trimming and J lost 4 bases; unmatched junction nucleotides: 10. The CDR3 DNA reads as TGCGCCAGCAGGACCCCACAGGGGGATGGCACTGAAGCTTTCTTT. It specifies CASRTPQGDGTEAFF.

The chain uses TRBV18 and TRBJ2-3; 11 bases align to TRBD2. The junction had 2 bases not matched to a gene; V was cut back by 6 bases and J by 6 bases. The CDR3 length is 13 residues. Germline lookup yields CDR1 KGHSH and CDR2 LQKENI. For the CDR3, the DNA is TGTGCCAGCTCTCGGACTAGCGGGGATACGCAGTATTTT. Translating it yields CASSRTSGDTQYF.

The V gene is TRBV7-2, the J gene TRBJ2-1; perhaps TRBD1 as D (5 bases). Deletions cut 2 bases from V and 2 bases from J, with 19 bases between. The CDR3 runs 18 residues. Germline V gene sequence: CDR1 SGHTA, CDR2 FQGNSA. CDR3 coding DNA: TGTGCCAGCAGCTTAACAGGTTTACCTTTCATCCCCTACAATGAGCAGTTCTTC. This sequence encodes CASSLTGLPFIPYNEQFF.

CDR3 loop: CASIGTPGGSEQYF. Here the CDR3 DNA reads TGTGCCAGCATCGGGACGCCGGGAGGAAGCGAGCAGTACTTC. This chain joins TRBV25-1 and TRBJ2-7, with TRBD2 identical over 7 bases. Germline V lookup: CDR1 MGHDK, CDR2 SYGVNS. CDR3 size: 14 residues. V was clipped by 7 bases and J by 6 bases; unmatched bases: 12.

The V and J genes are TRBV11-1 and TRBJ1-1, with no clear D. The V gene lost 0 bases and the J gene lost 4 bases, with 12 bases spanning the gap. The CDR3 extends over 15 amino acids. Germline V gives CDR1 SGHAT, CDR2 FQDESV (reference sequence). CDR3 nucleotide sequence: TGTGCCAGCAGCTTAGCGAGGGTCGCAGGCACTGAAGCTTTCTTT. Protein sequence: CASSLARVAGTEAFF.

This clone turned up a few times. V is TRBV3-1 (or the pseudogene TRBV3-2) and J is TRBJ2-4; weak D call: TRBD2 (6 bases). V dropped 3 bases and J dropped 2 bases, with 8 bases sitting between them. Germline assignment: CDR1 LGHDT and CDR2 YNNKEL (reference sequence). The CDR3 loop spans 14 amino acids. In DNA, the CDR3 is TGTGCCAGCAGCCAGGGGGGACCCAAAAACATTCAGTACTTC. This codes for CASSQGGPKNIQYF.

The chain carries TRBV6-5 and TRBJ2-7, with 8 bases matching TRBD2. With 6 bases clipped from V and 4 bases from J, the junction kept 5 bases outside the gene matches. The CDR3 length is 13 residues. In germline, CDR1 is MNHEY, CDR2 SVGAGI. The CDR3 protein is CASRGLVYYEQYF. Written as DNA, the CDR3 is TGTGCCAGCAGGGGACTAGTTTATTACGAGCAGTACTTC.

This clone was recorded a few times. V is TRBV19 and J is TRBJ1-2; TRBD1 matches 8 bases. Looked up from germline, CDR1 is LNHDA and CDR2 is SQIVND (reference sequence). CDR3 length equals 14 residues. V shed 4 bases, J shed 5 bases, and the junction held 6 bases outside the gene matches. The CDR3 coding sequence is TGTGCCAGTAGTACAACCCGACAGGGGTATGGCTACACCTTC. Translated, it gives CASSTTRQGYGYTF.

This clone was recorded a few times. The V call is TRBV29-1, the J call TRBJ1-1, with no clear D. Per the germline V gene, CDR1 is SQVTM and CDR2 is ANQGSEA. The CDR3 loop spans 13 amino acids. Deletions cut 4 bases from V and 0 bases from J, with 9 bases between. The CDR3 bases are TGCAGCGTTGTCCAGCCCTTGAACACTGAAGCTTTCTTT. It codes for CSVVQPLNTEAFF.

The V and J genes are TRBV21-1 and TRBJ1-6; the table names TRBD1, a call not compared with the DNA. TRBV21-1 is listed as a pseudogene. The CDR3 contains 15 residues. The CDR3 region is CASSKETDSNSPLHF. CDR3 in DNA: TGTGCCAGCAGCAAAGAGACAGACAGCAATTCACCCCTCCACTTT.

This clone came up a few times. The chain carries TRBV20-1 and TRBJ2-7, with TRBD1 matching over 7 bases. CDR1 is DFQATT and CDR2 is SNEGSKA in the germline V gene (reference sequence). The CDR3 is 14 amino acids. J gave up 9 bases and V 3 bases, and 14 bases lay outside the gene matches. CDR3 coding DNA: TGCAGTGCTAGTTTAACCCAGGGGGTATCTGCGCAGTACTTC. It yields the protein CSASLTQGVSAQYF.

DNA for the CDR3: TGTGCCGGCCGCCGGACAGGGTCTTACAATGAGCAGTTCTTC. As protein: CAGRRTGSYNEQFF. The chain employs TRBV6-5 and TRBJ2-1, with 8 bases aligning to TRBD1. Germline V gives CDR1 MNHEY, CDR2 SVGAGI. This CDR3 has 14 amino acids. Trimming at V came to 11 bases and at J to 4 bases, leaving 10 bases not matched to a gene.

This clone showed up just a few times. Compared with germline, one end of the junction differs, possibly owing to a read error. The rearrangement links TRBV7-2 to TRBJ2-3; D is perhaps TRBD2 (6 bases). From germline, CDR1 is SGHTA and CDR2 FQGNSA. CDR3 length: 14 residues. This CDR3 is CASSIADLTDTQYF. The CDR3 nucleotides are TGTGCCAGCAGCATAGCGGACCTCACAGATACGCAGTATTTT.

The chain combines TRBV9 with TRBJ2-1; D remains unclear. The CDR3 is 12 residues long. The V end was cut by 4 bases, the J end by 2 bases, with 4 bases between. Germline V gene lookup returns CDR1 SGDLS and CDR2 YYNGEE. The CDR3 sequence: CASSSAYNEQFF. As DNA, the CDR3 is TGTGCCAGCAGCTCAGCCTACAATGAGCAGTTCTTC. The entire variable domain, with the rest obtained from reference TRBV9 and TRBJ2-1, is as follows: DSGVTQTPKHLITATGQRVTLRCSPRSGDLSVYWYQQSLDQGLQFLIQYYNGEERAKGNILERFSAQQFPDLHSELNLSSLELGDSALYFCASSSAYNEQFFGPGTRLTVL.

This clone was seen only once. The rearrangement joins TRBV6-5 to TRBJ2-4; possibly TRBD1 or TRBD2 for D (6 bases each). Germline CDR1 and CDR2: MNHEY and SVGAGI. This CDR3 comprises 16 residues. Trimming shortened V by 0 bases and J by 1 base, and 10 bases separated the two germline ends. The CDR3 nucleotides are TGTGCCAGCAGTTACTCAGGGGGGTTTGCCAAAAACATTCAGTACTTC. Translation gives CASSYSGGFAKNIQYF.

A few counts support this clone. The chain uses TRBV5-1 and TRBJ2-1, with D perhaps TRBD2 (5 bases). This CDR3 has 17 residues. Germline V gene lookup returns CDR1 SGHRS and CDR2 YFSETQ. The V and J ends lost 0 bases and 4 bases respectively, with 17 bases between them. Written as DNA, the CDR3 is TGCGCCAGCAGCTTGGGGAACGGGATGATCTCTTACAATGAGCAGTTCTTC. Its translation: CASSLGNGMISYNEQFF.

This chain links TRBV7-9 with TRBJ2-1; TRBD1 matches 7 bases. The CDR3 loop spans 15 amino acids. Germline lookup yields CDR1 SEHNR and CDR2 FQNEAQ (reference sequence). Unmatched junction bases numbered 6, after V lost 7 bases and J lost 0 bases. CDR3 sequence (DNA): TGTGCCAGCACCCCGGACAGGAGCTCCTACAATGAGCAGTTCTTC. This gives the protein CASTPDRSSYNEQFF.

A few counts support this clone. The rearrangement links TRBV6-5 to TRBJ1-2, with TRBD1 identical over 10 bases. The germline V gene encodes CDR1 MNHEY and CDR2 SVGAGI. V was clipped by 2 bases and J by 4 bases; unmatched bases: 7. The CDR3 consists of 16 residues. The DNA of the CDR3 is TGTGCCAGCAGTTACGTCCGGACAGGGGGGGGCTATGGCTACACCTTC. This translates into CASSYVRTGGGYGYTF.

The V gene is TRBV6-5, the J gene TRBJ1-3, with a tentative D call TRBD1 (5 bases). The CDR3 runs 16 residues. Deletions cut 0 bases from V and 4 bases from J, with 13 bases between. The V gene's germline CDR1 is MNHEY and CDR2 SVGAGI. The CDR3 region is CASSYSVVGEGNTIYF. Written as DNA, the CDR3 is TGTGCCAGCAGTTACTCGGTAGTGGGGGAAGGAAACACCATATATTTT.

This clone has more than one count but fewer than ten. This rearrangement joins TRBV7-6 to TRBJ2-2; the D gene is possibly TRBD1 (6 bases). The CDR3 covers 18 residues. Germline V gene lookup returns CDR1 SGHVS and CDR2 FNYEAQ. The V and J ends lost 0 bases and 2 bases respectively, with 16 bases between them. This CDR3 is CASSLAVWTEHNTGELFF. The CDR3, as DNA: TGTGCCAGCAGCTTAGCTGTCTGGACAGAACATAACACCGGGGAGCTGTTTTTT.